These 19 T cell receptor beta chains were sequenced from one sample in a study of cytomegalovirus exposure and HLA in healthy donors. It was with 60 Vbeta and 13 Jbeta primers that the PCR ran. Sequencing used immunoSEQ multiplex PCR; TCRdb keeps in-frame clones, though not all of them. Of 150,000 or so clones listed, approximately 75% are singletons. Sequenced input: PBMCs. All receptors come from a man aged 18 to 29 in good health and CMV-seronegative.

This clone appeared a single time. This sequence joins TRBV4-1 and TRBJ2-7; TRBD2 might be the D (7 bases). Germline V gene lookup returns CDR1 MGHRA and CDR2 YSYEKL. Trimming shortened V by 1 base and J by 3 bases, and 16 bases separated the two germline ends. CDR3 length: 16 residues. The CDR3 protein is CASSQGGGAGVYEQYF. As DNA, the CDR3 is TGCGCCAGCAGCCAAGGGGGGGGTGCAGGGGTCTACGAGCAGTACTTC.

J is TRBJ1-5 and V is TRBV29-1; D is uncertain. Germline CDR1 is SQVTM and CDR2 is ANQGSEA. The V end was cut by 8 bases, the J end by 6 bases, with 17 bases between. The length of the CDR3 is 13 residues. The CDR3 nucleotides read TGCAGCACCGGAGAGGGTACCGGTCAGCCCCAGCATTTT. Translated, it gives CSTGEGTGQPQHF.

CDR3 residues: CAWSVQGDEQFF. CDR3 DNA sequence: TGTGCCTGGAGTGTACAGGGAGATGAGCAGTTCTTC. This chain links TRBV30 with TRBJ2-1; possible D gene TRBD1, 6 bases. Between the trimmed V and J ends, which lost 0 bases and 8 bases, there was a span of 8 bases. Germline assignment: CDR1 GTSNPN and CDR2 SVGIG (reference sequence). The CDR3 runs to 12 residues.

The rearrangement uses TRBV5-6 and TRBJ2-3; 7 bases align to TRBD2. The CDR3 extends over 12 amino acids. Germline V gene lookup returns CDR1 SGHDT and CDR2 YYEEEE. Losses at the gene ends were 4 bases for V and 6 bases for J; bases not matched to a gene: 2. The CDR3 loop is CASSPGGDTQYF. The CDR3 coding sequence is TGTGCCAGCAGCCCCGGGGGGGATACGCAGTATTTT.

CDR3 protein: CASSLGQETNQPQHF. The CDR3 region has the DNA TGTGCCAGCAGCTTAGGACAGGAGACTAATCAGCCCCAGCATTTT. V gene TRBV7-9 combines with J gene TRBJ1-5, with D maybe TRBD1 (6 bases). CDR1 is SEHNR, CDR2 FQNEAQ, per germline (reference sequence). Trimming pared 1 base from V and 4 bases from J, leaving 11 bases between. The CDR3 is made up of 15 amino acids.

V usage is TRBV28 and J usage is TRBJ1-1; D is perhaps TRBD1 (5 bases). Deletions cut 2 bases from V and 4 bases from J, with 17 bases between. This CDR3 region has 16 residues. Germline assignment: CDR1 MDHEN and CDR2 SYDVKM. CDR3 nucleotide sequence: TGTGCCAGCAGTTTAGGATGGGCGGGGGTAGCCACTGAAGCTTTCTTT. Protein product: CASSLGWAGVATEAFF.

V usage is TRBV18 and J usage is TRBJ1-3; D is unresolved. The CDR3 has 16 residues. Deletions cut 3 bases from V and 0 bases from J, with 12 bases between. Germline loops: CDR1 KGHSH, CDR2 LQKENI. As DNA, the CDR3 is TGTGCCAGCTCACCCCGGGTTACCATCTCTGGAAACACCATATATTTT. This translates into CASSPRVTISGNTIYF.

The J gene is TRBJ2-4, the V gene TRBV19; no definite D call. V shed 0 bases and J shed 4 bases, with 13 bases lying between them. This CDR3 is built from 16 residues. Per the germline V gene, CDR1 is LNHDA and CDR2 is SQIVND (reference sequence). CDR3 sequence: CASSIDYSSLKNIQYF. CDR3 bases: TGTGCCAGTAGTATAGATTACAGCTCCCTTAAAAACATTCAGTACTTC.

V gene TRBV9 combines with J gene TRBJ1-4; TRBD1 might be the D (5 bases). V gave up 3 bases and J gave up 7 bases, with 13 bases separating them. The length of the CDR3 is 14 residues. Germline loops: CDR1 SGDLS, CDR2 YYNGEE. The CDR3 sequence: CASSAGGQGEKLFF. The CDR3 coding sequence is TGTGCCAGCAGCGCGGGAGGCCAGGGTGAAAAACTGTTTTTT.

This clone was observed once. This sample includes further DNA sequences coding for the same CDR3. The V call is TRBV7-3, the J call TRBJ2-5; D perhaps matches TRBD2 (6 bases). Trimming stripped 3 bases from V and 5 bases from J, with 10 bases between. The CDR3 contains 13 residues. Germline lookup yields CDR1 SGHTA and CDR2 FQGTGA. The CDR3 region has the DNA TGTGCCAGCAGCTTGAGCGGGCTCGAGACCCAGTACTTC. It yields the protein CASSLSGLETQYF.

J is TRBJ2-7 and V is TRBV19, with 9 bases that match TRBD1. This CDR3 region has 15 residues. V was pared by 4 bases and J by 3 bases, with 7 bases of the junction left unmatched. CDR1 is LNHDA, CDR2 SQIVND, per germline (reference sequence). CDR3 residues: CASSKRTGAIYEQYF. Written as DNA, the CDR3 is TGTGCCAGTAGTAAAAGGACAGGGGCGATCTACGAGCAGTACTTC.

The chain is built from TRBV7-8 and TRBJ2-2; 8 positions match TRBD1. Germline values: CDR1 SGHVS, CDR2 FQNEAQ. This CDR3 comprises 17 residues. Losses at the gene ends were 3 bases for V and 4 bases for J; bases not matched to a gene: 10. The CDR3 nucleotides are TGTGCCAGCAGCTTCCTCCGCGGACAGGGTAGCACCGGGGAGCTGTTTTTT. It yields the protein CASSFLRGQGSTGELFF.

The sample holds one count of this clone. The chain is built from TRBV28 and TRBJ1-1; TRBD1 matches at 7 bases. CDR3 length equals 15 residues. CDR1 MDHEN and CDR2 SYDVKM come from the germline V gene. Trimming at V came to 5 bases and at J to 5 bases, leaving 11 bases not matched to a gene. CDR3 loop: CASSLEQGTWTEAFF. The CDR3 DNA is TGTGCCAGCAGTCTCGAACAGGGGACTTGGACTGAAGCTTTCTTT.

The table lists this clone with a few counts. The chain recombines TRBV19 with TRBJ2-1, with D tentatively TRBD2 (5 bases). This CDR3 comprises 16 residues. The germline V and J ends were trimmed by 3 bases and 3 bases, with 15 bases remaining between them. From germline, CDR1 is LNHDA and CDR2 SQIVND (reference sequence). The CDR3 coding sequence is TGTGCCAGTAGTATGCTCCCGCTAGGAGGCTACAATGAGCAGTTCTTC. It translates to CASSMLPLGGYNEQFF. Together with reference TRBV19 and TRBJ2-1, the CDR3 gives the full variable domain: DGGITQSPKYLFRKEGQNVTLSCEQNLNHDAMYWYRQDPGQGLRLIYYSQIVNDFQKGDIAEGYSVSREKKESFPLTVTSAQKNPTAFYLCASSMLPLGGYNEQFFGPGTRLTVL.

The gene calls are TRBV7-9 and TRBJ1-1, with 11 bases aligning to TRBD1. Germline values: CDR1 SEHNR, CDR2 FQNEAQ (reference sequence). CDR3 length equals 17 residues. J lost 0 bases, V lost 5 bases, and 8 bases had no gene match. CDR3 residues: CASSPPPGQGVNTEAFF. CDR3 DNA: TGTGCCAGCAGCCCCCCGCCGGGACAGGGGGTGAACACTGAAGCTTTCTTT.

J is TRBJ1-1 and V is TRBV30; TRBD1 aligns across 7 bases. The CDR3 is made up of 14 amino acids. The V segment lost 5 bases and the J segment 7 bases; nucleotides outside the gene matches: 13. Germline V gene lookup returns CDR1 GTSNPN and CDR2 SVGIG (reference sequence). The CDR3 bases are TGTGCCTGGGACCCCGGGACAGAAAAGAATGAAGCTTTCTTT. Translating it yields CAWDPGTEKNEAFF. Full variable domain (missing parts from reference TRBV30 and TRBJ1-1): SQTIHQWPATLVQPVGSPLSLECTVEGTSNPNLYWYRQAAGRGLQLLFYSVGIGQISSEVPQNLSASRPQDRQFILSSKKLLLSDSGFYLCAWDPGTEKNEAFFGQGTRLTVV.

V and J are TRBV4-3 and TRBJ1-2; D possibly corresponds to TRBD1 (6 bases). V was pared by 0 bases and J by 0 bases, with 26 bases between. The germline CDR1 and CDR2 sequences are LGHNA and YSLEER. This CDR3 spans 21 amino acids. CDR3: CASSQDPGGAGWGVTNYGYTF. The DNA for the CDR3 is TGCGCCAGCAGCCAAGACCCCGGGGGGGCAGGGTGGGGGGTAACTAACTATGGCTACACCTTC.

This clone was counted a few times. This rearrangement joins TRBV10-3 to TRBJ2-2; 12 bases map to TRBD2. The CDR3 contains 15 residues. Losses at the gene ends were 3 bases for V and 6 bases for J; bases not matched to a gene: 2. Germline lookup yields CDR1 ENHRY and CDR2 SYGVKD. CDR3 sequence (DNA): TGTGCCATCAGTGATACTAGCGGGGGGTCCGGGGAGCTGTTTTTT. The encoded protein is CAISDTSGGSGELFF.

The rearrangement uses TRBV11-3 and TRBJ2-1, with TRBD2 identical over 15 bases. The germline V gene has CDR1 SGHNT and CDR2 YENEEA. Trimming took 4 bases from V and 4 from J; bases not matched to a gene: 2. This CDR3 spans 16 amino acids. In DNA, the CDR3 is TGTGCCAGCAGCTCAGGACTAGCGGGGGGGTACAATGAGCAGTTCTTC. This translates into CASSSGLAGGYNEQFF.